This TCR beta chain was profiled in a study of cytomegalovirus exposure and HLA in healthy donors. Study results and limitations: As a later analysis showed, a missense DCLRE1C variant was linked to trimming of TCR beta V- and J-genes. Reports showed the classifier diagnosing cytomegalovirus status with high specificity and sensitivity.

The PCR used 60 Vbeta and 13 Jbeta primers. Here immunoSEQ multiplex PCR was the method, and the copy in TCRdb shows in-frame clones only, minus some. The sample lists over 150,000 clones, roughly 80% occurring once. Trimming removed 0 bases from V and 8 bases from J, with 14 bases in between. CDR3 length: 16 amino acids. Germline CDR1 and CDR2: MNHEY and SVGAGI. Regarding this clone: Antigen unknown.

The sample consisted of PBMCs. This TCR was sampled from a woman aged 50 to 60 in good health and CMV-seronegative. The chain joins TRBV6-5 to TRBJ1-6; D remains unclear. The CDR3 coding sequence is TGTGCCAGCAGTTACTCGATTGGCTTAACCTATTCACCCCTCCACTTT. It is translated as CASSYSIGLTYSPLHF.